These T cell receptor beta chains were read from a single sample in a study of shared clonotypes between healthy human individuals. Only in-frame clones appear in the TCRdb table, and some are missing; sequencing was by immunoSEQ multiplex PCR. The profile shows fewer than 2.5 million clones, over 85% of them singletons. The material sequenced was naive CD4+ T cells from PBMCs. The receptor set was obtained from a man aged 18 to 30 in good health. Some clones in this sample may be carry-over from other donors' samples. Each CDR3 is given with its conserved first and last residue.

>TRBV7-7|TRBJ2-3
CASSLGTSGKTDTQYF
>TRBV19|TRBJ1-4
CASSTGRELFF
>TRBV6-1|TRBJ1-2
CASSGVGGYGYTF
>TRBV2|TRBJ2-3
CASSEAKGGEEDTQYF
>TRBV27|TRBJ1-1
CASSPQTGGKGRKNTEAFF
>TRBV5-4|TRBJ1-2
CASSPDGNYGYTF
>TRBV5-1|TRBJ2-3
CASSLASITDTQYF
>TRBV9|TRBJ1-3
CASSASRVPGNTIYF
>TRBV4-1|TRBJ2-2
CASSQVGGPTGELFF
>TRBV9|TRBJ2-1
CASSAGGQQFF
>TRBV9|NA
CASSGPTSAYEQYF
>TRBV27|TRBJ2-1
CASSPTSDPLDEQFF
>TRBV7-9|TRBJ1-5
CASSSGTGANQPQHF
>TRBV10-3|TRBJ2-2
CAISTTPSAGELFF
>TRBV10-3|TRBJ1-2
CAISDSRIYGYTF
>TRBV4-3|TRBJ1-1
CASSQDGGRNTEAFF
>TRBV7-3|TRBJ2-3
CASSLMHRVGTDTQYF
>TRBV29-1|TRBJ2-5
CSVGDRQETQYF
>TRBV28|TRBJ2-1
CASTTTVNEQFF
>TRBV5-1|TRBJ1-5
CARAGPLIHF
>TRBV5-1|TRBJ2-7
CASSLEGPSYEQYF
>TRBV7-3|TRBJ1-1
CASSPVRNTEAFF
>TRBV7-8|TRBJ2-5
CASSLAGSSAQYF
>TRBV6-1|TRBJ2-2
CASSAALTGELFF
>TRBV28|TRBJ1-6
CASRPWTGGSYNSPLHF
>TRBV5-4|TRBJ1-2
CASSLLGAEHGYTF
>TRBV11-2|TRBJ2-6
CASSPQGFSGANVLTF
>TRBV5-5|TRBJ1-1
CASSFAGLGTEAFF
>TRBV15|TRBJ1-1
CATSRDPRMNTEAFF
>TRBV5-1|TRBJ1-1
CASSSHGGVPNTEAFF
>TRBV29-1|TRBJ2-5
CSVGPVVETQYF
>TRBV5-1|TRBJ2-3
CASRPTDSTDTQYF
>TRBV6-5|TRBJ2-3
CASPFLGTDTQYF
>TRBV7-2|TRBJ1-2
CASSLSQGYGYTF
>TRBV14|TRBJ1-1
CASSPRQDRLNTEAFF
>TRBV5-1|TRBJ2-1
CASSLEALAGGVQFF
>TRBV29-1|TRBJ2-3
CSVESGGSTDTQYF
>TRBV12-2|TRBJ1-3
CASRLGRNRASGNTIYF
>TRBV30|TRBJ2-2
CAWAGGELFF
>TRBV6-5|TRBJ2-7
CASSYYEQYF
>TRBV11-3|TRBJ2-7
CASSRTSASYEQYF
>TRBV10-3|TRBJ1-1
CAISESGLSEAFF
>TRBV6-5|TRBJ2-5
CASSTRGGRETQYF
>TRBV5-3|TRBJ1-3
CARSYAVSGNTIYF
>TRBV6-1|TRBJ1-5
CASKTGGAGNQPQHF
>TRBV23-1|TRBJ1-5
CASIPSVASSNQPQHF
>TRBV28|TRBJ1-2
CASSLAGAYGYTF
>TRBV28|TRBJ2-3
CASSTPTRETDTQYF
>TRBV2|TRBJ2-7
CAIVLISSYEQYF
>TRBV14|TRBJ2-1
CASSQDWWESSYNEQFF
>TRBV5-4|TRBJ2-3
CASSSGDTDTQYF
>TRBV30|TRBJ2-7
CAWSLGTGHSYEQYF
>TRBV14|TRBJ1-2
CASSPLSGKWGYTF
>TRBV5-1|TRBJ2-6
CASTFSPSGANVLTF
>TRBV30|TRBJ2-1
CAWTRGYVSYNEQFF